The 11 T cell receptor beta chains reported below all come from one sample, sequenced in a study of shared T cell receptors in the human thymus (dated by TCRdb to about 2021). Libraries came from the immunoSEQ multiplex PCR assay. TCRdb provides this immuneACCESS table in a form limited to in-frame rearrangements. Some clones are lacking; in checked studies, under half of them reflect an unresolved V gene, and why the rest are absent is not known. Counted in this sample were a few hundred thousand clones; roughly 94% of them appeared once. The ten largest make up roughly 0.02% of the sample. Sequenced: thymocytes. These receptors came from a human donor.

The chain recombines TRBV6-5 with TRBJ1-1; 8 nucleotides align to TRBD1. Germline V gene data show CDR1 as MNHEY and CDR2 as SVGAGI. This CDR3 contains 13 residues. V gave up 5 bases and J gave up 4 bases; unmatched junction bases: 3. In nucleotides, the CDR3 is TGTGCCAGCAGTACGGACAGGGTCACTGAAGCTTTCTTT. The encoded protein is CASSTDRVTEAFF.

The rearrangement links TRBV5-6 to TRBJ2-1; possible D gene TRBD1, 5 bases. The CDR3 covers 15 residues. Trimming pared 5 bases from V and 2 bases from J, leaving 14 bases between. Germline V gene sequence: CDR1 SGHDT, CDR2 YYEEEE. CDR3 bases: TGTGCCAGCAGACTGGGGCCCCGGCCCTACAATGAGCAGTTCTTC. This encodes CASRLGPRPYNEQFF.

V is TRBV27 and J is TRBJ1-1; 8 bases are a match to TRBD1. Germline-derived CDR1 and CDR2 are MNHEY and SMNVEV (reference sequence). The CDR3 is 18 amino acids. Trimming took 0 bases from V and 3 from J; bases not matched to a gene: 12. In nucleotides, the CDR3 is TGTGCCAGCAGTTTATCTAGCCCCAGGGGGCGGGCGGACACTGAAGCTTTCTTT. Amino acid sequence: CASSLSSPRGRADTEAFF.

This rearrangement joins TRBV9 to TRBJ2-1; D unresolved. Germline CDR1 SGDLS, CDR2 YYNGEE. This CDR3 contains 15 residues. V was cut by 4 bases and J by 7 bases, with 18 bases left in between. CDR3 DNA: TGTGCCAGCAGCCTCAGACCCCGCCTAGGGAATGAGCAGTTCTTC. This gives the protein CASSLRPRLGNEQFF.

V and J are TRBV15 and TRBJ1-1, with D possibly matching TRBD1 (5 bases). The V end lost 0 bases, the J end lost 0 bases, and 23 bases lay between the germline ends. The CDR3 sequence is 20 residues long. The germline V gene encodes CDR1 LNHNV and CDR2 YYDKDF (reference sequence). The CDR3 protein is CATSRESLPPFGGVNTEAFF. Here the CDR3 DNA reads TGTGCCACCAGCAGAGAGTCACTCCCCCCTTTTGGGGGGGTGAACACTGAAGCTTTCTTT.

The chain has TRBV6-1 and TRBJ2-7; the D gene is possibly TRBD1 (6 bases). This CDR3 is 14 amino acids long. Germline values: CDR1 MNHNS, CDR2 SASEGT. Between the trimmed V and J ends, which lost 1 base and 3 bases, there was a span of 10 bases. The CDR3 bases are TGTGCCAGCAGTGAAGACAGGGTGTTCTACGAGCAGTACTTC. This translates into CASSEDRVFYEQYF.

The chain employs TRBV7-6 and TRBJ2-1; no clear D. The V end was cut by 7 bases, the J end by 5 bases, with 15 bases between. This CDR3 spans 14 amino acids. CDR1 and CDR2 from the germline V gene are SGHVS and FNYEAQ. DNA for the CDR3: TGTGCCAGCACCGGCGCACCTTTAGACAATGAGCAGTTCTTC. This codes for CASTGAPLDNEQFF. The complete variable domain, with remaining parts taken from reference TRBV7-6 and TRBJ2-1, reads GAGVSQSPRYKVTKRGQDVALRCDPISGHVSLYWYRQALGQGPEFLTYFNYEAQQDKSGLPNDRFSAERPEGSISTLTIQRTEQRDSAMYRCASTGAPLDNEQFFGPGTRLTVL.

The chain links TRBV19 to TRBJ2-6; D perhaps matches TRBD1 (6 bases). This CDR3 has 19 residues. V lost 5 bases and J lost 1, with 21 bases in between. The V gene's germline CDR1 is LNHDA and CDR2 SQIVND (reference sequence). As DNA, the CDR3 is TGTGCCAGTAGTCTTCCTCCACGGGACACGCTATCTGGGGCCAACGTCCTGACTTTC. This translates into CASSLPPRDTLSGANVLTF.

V usage is TRBV28 and J usage is TRBJ2-6; 10 bases map to TRBD2. Germline CDR1 MDHEN, CDR2 SYDVKM. The CDR3 covers 19 residues. V dropped 7 bases and J dropped 0; count of bases not matched to a gene: 12. CDR3 in amino acids: CASTLRLAGDLSGANVLTF. Here the CDR3 DNA reads TGTGCCAGCACCTTGCGGCTAGCGGGAGATCTCTCTGGGGCCAACGTCCTGACTTTC.

The J gene is TRBJ1-1, the V gene TRBV4-3; no definite D call. Trimming left V 2 bases short and J 0 bases short, with 25 bases between. This CDR3 contains 20 residues. Germline CDR1 is LGHNA and CDR2 is YSLEER. The CDR3 DNA sequence: TGCGCCAGCAGCCAAAAAAGGCAGGACGCGCCGTATCGGGTGAACACTGAAGCTTTCTTT. Translating it yields CASSQKRQDAPYRVNTEAFF.

This chain uses TRBV10-3 with TRBJ1-2; tentative D call: TRBD1 (6 bases). This CDR3 is built from 13 residues. In germline, CDR1 is ENHRY, CDR2 SYGVKD. Trimming left V 7 bases short and J 12 bases short, with 21 bases between. This chain's CDR3 is CAITPHPQGNDTF. CDR3 DNA sequence: TGTGCCATCACCCCTCACCCCCAGGGGAACGACACCTTC.